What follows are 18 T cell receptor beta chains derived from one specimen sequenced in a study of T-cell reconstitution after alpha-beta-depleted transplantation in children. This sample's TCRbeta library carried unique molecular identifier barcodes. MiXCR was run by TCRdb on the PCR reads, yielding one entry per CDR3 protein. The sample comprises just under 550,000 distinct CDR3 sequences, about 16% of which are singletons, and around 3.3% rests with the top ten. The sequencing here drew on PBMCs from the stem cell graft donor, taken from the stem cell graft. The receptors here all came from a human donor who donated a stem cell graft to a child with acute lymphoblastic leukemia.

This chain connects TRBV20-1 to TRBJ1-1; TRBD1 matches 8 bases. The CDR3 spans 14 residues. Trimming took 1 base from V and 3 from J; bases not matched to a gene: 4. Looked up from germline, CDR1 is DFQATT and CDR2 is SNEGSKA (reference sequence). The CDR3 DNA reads TGCAGTGCTAGAGCGGACAGGGTGTACACTGAAGCTTTCTTT. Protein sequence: CSARADRVYTEAFF.

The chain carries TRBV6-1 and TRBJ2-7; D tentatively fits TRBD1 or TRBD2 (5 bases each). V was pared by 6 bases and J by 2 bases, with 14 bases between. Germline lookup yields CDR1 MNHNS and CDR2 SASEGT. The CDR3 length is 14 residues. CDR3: CASRTGTSAYEQYF. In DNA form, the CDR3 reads TGTGCCAGCAGAACCGGGACGTCCGCCTACGAGCAGTACTTC.

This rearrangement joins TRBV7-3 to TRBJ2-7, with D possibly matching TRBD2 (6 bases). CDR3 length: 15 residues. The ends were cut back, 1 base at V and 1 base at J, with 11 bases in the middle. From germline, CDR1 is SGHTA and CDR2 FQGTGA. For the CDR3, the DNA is TGTGCCAGCAGCTTAATAGCGGAGCGATCCTACGAGCAGTACTTC. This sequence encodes CASSLIAERSYEQYF.

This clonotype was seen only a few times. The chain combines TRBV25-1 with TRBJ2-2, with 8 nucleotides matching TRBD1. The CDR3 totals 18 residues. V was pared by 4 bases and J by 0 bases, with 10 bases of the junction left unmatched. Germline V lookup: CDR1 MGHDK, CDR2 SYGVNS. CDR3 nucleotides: TGTGCCAGCAGTGGGGGCTTGACAGGGGCCCCGAACACCGGGGAGCTGTTTTTT. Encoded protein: CASSGGLTGAPNTGELFF.

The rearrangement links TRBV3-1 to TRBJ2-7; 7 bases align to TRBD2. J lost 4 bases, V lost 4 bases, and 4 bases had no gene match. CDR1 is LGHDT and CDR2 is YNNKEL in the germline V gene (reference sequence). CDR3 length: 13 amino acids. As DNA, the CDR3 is TGTGCCAGCAGCCGGGAGGGAAGATACGAGCAGTACTTC. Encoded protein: CASSREGRYEQYF.

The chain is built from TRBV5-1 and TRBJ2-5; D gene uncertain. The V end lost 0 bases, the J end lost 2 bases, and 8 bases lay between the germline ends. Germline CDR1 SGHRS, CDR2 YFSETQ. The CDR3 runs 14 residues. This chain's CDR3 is CASSLVGLQETQYF. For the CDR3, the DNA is TGCGCCAGCAGCTTGGTCGGGTTGCAAGAGACCCAGTACTTC.

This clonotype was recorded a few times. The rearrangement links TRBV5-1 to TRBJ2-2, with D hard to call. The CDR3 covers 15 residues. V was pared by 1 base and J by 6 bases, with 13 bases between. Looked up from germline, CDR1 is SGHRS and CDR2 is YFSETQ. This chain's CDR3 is CASSLTPENPGELFF. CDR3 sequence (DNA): TGCGCCAGCAGCTTGACCCCCGAGAATCCCGGGGAGCTGTTTTTT.

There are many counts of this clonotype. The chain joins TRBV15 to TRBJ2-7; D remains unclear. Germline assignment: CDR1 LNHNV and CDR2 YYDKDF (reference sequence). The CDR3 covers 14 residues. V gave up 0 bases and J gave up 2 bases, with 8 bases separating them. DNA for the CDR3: TGTGCCACCAGCAGAGAAAAGTCGACCTACGAGCAGTACTTC. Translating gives CATSREKSTYEQYF.

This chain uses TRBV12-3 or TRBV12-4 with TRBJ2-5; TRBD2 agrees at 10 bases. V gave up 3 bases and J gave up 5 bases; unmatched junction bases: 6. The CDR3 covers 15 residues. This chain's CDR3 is CASSFLAGVGETQYF. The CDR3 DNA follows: TGTGCCAGCAGTTTTCTAGCGGGAGTGGGTGAGACCCAGTACTTC.

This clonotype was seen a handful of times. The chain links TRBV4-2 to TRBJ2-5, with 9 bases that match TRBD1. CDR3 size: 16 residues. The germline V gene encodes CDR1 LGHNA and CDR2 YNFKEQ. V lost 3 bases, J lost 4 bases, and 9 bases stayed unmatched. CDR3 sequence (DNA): TGTGCCAGCAGCCACCCCATGACAGGGGGTTTAGAGACCCAGTACTTC. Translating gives CASSHPMTGGLETQYF.

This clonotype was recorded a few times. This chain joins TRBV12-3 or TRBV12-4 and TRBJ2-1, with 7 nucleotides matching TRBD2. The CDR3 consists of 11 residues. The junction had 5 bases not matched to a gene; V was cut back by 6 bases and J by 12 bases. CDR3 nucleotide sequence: TGTGCCAGCAGGCGGAGCGGGACGCAGTTCTTC. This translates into CASRRSGTQFF.

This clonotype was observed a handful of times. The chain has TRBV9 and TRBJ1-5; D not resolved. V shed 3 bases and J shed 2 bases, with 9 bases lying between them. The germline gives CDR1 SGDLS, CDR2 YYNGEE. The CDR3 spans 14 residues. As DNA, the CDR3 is TGTGCCAGCAGCGCCGAGTCGGGCAATCAGCCCCAGCATTTT. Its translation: CASSAESGNQPQHF.

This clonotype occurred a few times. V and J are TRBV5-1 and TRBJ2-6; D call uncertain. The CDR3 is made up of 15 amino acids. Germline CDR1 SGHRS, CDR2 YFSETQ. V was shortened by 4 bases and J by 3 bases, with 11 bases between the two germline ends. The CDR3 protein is CASSRRVGGANVLTF. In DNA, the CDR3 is TGCGCCAGCAGCCGCCGGGTGGGTGGGGCCAACGTCCTGACTTTC.

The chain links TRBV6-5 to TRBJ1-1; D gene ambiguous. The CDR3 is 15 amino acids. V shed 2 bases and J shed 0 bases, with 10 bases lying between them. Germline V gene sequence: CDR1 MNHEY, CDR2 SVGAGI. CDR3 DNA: TGTGCCAGCAGTTACGTTGGGTTTCTGAACACTGAAGCTTTCTTT. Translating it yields CASSYVGFLNTEAFF.

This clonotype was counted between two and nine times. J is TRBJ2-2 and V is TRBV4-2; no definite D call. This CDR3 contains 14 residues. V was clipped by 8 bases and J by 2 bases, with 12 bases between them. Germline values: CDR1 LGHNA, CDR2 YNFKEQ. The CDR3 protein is CASEKGFNTGELFF. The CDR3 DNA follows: TGTGCCAGCGAAAAGGGTTTTAACACCGGGGAGCTGTTTTTT.

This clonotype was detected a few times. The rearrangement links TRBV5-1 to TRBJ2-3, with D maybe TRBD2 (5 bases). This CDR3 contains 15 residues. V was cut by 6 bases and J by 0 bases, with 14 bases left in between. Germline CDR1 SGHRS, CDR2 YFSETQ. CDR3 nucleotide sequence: TGCGCCAGCACCTTTGGGGAGTTTAGCACAGATACGCAGTATTTT. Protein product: CASTFGEFSTDTQYF.

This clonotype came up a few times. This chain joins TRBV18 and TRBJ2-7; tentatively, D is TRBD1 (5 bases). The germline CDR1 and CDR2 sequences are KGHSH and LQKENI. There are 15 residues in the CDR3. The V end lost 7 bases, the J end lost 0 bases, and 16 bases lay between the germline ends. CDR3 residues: CASFSDMNLSYEQYF. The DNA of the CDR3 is TGTGCCAGCTTCTCGGACATGAACCTCTCCTACGAGCAGTACTTC.

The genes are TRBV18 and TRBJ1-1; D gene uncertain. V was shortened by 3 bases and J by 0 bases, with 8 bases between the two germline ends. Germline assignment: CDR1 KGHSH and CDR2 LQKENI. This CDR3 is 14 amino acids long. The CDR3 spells CASSPVRLNTEAFF. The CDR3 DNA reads TGTGCCAGCTCACCGGTACGGTTGAACACTGAAGCTTTCTTT.